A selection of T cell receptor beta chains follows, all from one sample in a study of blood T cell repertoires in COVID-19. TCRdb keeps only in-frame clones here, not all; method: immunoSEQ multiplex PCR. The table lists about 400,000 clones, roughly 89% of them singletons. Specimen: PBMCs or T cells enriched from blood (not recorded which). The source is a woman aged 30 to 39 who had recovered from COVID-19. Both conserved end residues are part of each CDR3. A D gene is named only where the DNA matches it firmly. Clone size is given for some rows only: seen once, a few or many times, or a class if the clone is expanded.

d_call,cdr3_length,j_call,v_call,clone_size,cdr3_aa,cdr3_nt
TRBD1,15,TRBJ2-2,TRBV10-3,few,CAIRGTGGYTGELFF,TGTGCCATCAGAGGGACAGGGGGCTACACCGGGGAGCTGTTTTTT
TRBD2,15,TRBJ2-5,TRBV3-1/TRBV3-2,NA,CASSQLLAAEETQYF,TGTGCCAGCAGCCAACTACTAGCGGCCGAAGAGACCCAGTACTTC
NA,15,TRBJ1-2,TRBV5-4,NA,CASSWRGLRDHGYTF,TGTGCCAGCAGCTGGAGGGGACTAAGGGATCATGGCTACACCTTC
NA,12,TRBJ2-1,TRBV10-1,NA,CASSTGLTEQFF,TGCGCCAGCAGCACGGGACTTACGGAGCAGTTCTTC
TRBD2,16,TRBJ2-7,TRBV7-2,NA,CASSLTGLAGGYEQYF,TGTGCCAGCAGCTTAACCGGGCTAGCGGGTGGCTACGAGCAGTACTTC
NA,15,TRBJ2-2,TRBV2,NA,CASSVSQINTGELFF,TGTGCCAGCAGTGTATCACAGATTAACACCGGGGAGCTGTTTTTT
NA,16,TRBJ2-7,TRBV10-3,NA,CAISELGQVEPYEQYF,TGTGCCATCAGTGAGCTGGGACAAGTGGAGCCCTACGAGCAGTACTTC
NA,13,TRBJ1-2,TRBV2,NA,CASSLSSDYGYTF,TGTGCCAGCAGTTTAAGTTCGGACTATGGCTACACCTTC
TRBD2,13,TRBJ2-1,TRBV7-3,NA,CASSLRLAGEQFF,TGTGCCAGCAGCTTACGGCTAGCGGGGGAGCAGTTCTTC
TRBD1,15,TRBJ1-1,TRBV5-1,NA,CASSLTGGVGTEAFF,TGCGCCAGCAGCTTGACAGGGGGCGTAGGCACTGAAGCTTTCTTT
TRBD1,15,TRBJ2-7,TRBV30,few,CAWNPRRGRSYEQYF,TGTGCCTGGAACCCCCGAAGGGGGCGATCCTACGAGCAGTACTTC
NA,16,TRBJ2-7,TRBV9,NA,CASSETGGDTSYEQYF,TGTGCCAGCAGCGAAACTGGGGGGGACACCTCCTACGAGCAGTACTTC
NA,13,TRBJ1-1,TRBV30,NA,CAWTRAGNTEAFF,TGTGCCTGGACCAGGGCTGGGAATACTGAAGCTTTCTTT
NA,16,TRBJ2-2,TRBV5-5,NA,CASSLGAGLSTGELFF,TGTGCCAGCAGCCTAGGGGCGGGGTTGAGCACCGGGGAGCTGTTTTTT
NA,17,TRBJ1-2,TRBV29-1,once,CSVAPRAQGSYFYGYTF,TGCAGCGTTGCCCCAAGGGCCCAGGGCTCTTACTTTTATGGCTACACCTTC
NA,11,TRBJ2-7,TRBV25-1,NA,CASRTVYEQYF,TGTGCCAGCAGGACAGTCTACGAGCAGTACTTC
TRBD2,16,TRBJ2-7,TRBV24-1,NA,CATSDRGSGRADEQYF,TGTGCCACCAGTGACCGGGGGAGCGGGAGGGCTGATGAGCAGTACTTC
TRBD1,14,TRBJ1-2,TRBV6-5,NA,CASRTGTGDHGYTF,TGTGCCAGCAGGACAGGGACAGGGGACCATGGCTACACCTTC
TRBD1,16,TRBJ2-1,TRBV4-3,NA,CASSQIRTGGVNEQFF,TGCGCCAGCAGCCAAATTAGGACAGGAGGAGTCAATGAGCAGTTCTTC
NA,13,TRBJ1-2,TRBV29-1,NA,CSVVGGESYGYTF,TGCAGCGTTGTCGGGGGGGAAAGCTATGGCTACACCTTC
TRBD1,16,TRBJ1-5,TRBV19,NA,CASSVRSQGVNQPQHF,TGTGCCAGTTCCGTCCGGAGCCAGGGGGTCAATCAGCCCCAGCATTTT
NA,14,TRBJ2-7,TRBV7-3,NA,CASSLRGGTYEQYF,TGTGCCAGCAGCTTAAGGGGCGGGACTTACGAGCAGTACTTC
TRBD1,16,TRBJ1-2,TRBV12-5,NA,CASGLPPGGQGDGYTF,TGTGCTAGTGGTTTGCCCCCGGGGGGACAGGGGGATGGCTACACCTTC
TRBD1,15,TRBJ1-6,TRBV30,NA,CAWKTGGAYNSPLHF,TGTGCCTGGAAGACAGGGGGCGCTTATAATTCACCCCTCCACTTT
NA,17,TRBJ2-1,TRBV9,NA,CASSVPAGASSYNEQFF,TGTGCCAGCAGCGTCCCCGCAGGCGCCAGCTCCTACAATGAGCAGTTCTTC
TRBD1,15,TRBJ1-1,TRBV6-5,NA,CASSYSDRGYTEAFF,TGTGCCAGCAGTTACTCAGACAGGGGGTACACTGAAGCTTTCTTT
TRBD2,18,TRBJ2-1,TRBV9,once,CASSPQGHSGGAYNEQFF,TGTGCCAGCAGCCCCCAAGGACATAGCGGGGGGGCCTACAATGAGCAGTTCTTC
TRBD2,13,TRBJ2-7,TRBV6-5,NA,CASALAGGHEQYF,TGTGCCAGCGCCCTAGCGGGGGGCCACGAGCAGTACTTC
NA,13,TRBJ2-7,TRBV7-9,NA,CASSFLDSYEQYF,TGTGCCAGCAGCTTCTTGGACAGCTACGAGCAGTACTTC
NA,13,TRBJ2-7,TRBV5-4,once,CASSLPESYEQYF,TGTGCCAGCAGCTTGCCTGAGTCCTACGAGCAGTACTTC
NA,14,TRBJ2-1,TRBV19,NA,CASSMVARVNEQFF,TGTGCCAGTAGTATGGTCGCCAGGGTAAATGAGCAGTTCTTC
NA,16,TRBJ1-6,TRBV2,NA,CASSERDTRGYSPLHF,TGTGCCAGCAGTGAAAGGGACACGCGCGGGTATTCACCCCTCCACTTT
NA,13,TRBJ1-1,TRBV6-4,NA,CASSATGWAEAFF,TGTGCCAGCAGCGCAACAGGGTGGGCTGAAGCTTTCTTT
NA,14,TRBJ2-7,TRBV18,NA,CASSAMAGHYEQYF,TGTGCCAGCTCAGCCATGGCAGGGCACTACGAGCAGTACTTC
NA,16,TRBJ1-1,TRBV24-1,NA,CATSDVISRDNSEAFF,TGTGCCACCAGTGATGTGATTTCCAGGGATAACTCTGAAGCTTTCTTT
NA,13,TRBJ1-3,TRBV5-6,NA,CASRKQGTNTIYF,TGTGCCAGCCGAAAGCAGGGCACAAACACCATATATTTT
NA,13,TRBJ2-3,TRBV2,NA,CASSEYIGRFKYF,TGTGCCAGCAGTGAATACATTGGCAGATTCAAGTATTTT
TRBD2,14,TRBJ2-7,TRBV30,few,CAWSLTSGRRGQYF,TGTGCCTGGAGTTTGACTAGCGGGAGAAGAGGGCAGTACTTC
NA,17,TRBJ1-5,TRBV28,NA,CASPRVLNFVSNQPQHF,TGTGCCAGCCCGAGAGTCCTTAACTTTGTTAGCAATCAGCCCCAGCATTTT
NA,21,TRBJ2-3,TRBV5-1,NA,CASSLGTRSLSLISSTDTQYF,TGCGCCAGCAGCTTAGGGACACGGTCCTTGTCTTTAATCTCTAGCACAGATACGCAGTATTTT
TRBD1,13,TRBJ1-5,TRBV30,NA,CAWGQDSNQPQHF,TGTGCCTGGGGACAGGATAGCAATCAGCCCCAGCATTTT
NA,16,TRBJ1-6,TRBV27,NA,CASSLSGDIMNSPLHF,TGTGCCAGCAGTTTATCCGGCGACATAATGAATTCACCCCTCCACTTT
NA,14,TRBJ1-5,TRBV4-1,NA,CASSDRAGNQPQHF,TGCGCCAGCAGCGATAGGGCGGGTAATCAGCCCCAGCATTTT
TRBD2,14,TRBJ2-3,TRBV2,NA,CASSEGTSGDTQYF,TGTGCCAGCAGTGAAGGGACTAGTGGAGATACGCAGTATTTT
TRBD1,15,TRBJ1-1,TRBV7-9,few,CASTPGQGARTEAFF,TGTGCCAGCACCCCAGGGCAGGGGGCAAGAACTGAAGCTTTCTTT
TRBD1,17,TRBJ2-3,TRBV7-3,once,CASSSTGTGGSTDTQYF,TGTGCCAGCAGCTCCACAGGGACAGGGGGAAGCACAGATACGCAGTATTTT
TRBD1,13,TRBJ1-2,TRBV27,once,CASSLRQGDGYTF,TGTGCCAGCAGTCTCCGGCAGGGGGATGGCTACACCTTC
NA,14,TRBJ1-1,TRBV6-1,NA,CASSDVRMNTEAFF,TGTGCCAGCAGTGATGTCAGGATGAACACTGAAGCTTTCTTT
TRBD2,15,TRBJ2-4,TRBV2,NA,CASYGLVGAKNIQYF,TGTGCCAGCTACGGACTAGTCGGGGCCAAAAACATTCAGTACTTC
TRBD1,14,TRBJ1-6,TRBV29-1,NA,CSVQWGDRGSPLHF,TGCAGCGTTCAGTGGGGGGACAGGGGTTCACCCCTCCACTTT
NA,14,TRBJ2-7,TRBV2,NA,CASSDLAEAYEQYF,TGTGCCAGCAGTGATCTGGCAGAAGCCTACGAGCAGTACTTC
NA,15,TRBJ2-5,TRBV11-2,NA,CASSSALAVQETQYF,TGTGCCAGCAGCTCGGCACTAGCCGTACAAGAGACCCAGTACTTC
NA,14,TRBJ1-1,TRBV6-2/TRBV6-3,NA,CASSQTPRGTEAFF,TGTGCCAGCAGCCAGACACCTCGGGGCACTGAAGCTTTCTTT
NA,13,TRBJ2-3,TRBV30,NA,CAWRLARTDTQYF,TGTGCCTGGAGACTCGCCCGCACAGATACGCAGTATTTT
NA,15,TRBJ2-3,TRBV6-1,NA,CASSESGTSQDTQYF,TGTGCCAGCAGTGAATCCGGGACAAGTCAAGATACGCAGTATTTT